The entry below describes one TCR beta chain. The target of this receptor is not known. Its ends do not fully match the called genes, so a read error is possible. The sample is drawn from a study of OX40 agonist ivuxolimab in advanced cancers. About the study as a whole: The costimulatory receptor OX40 (CD134) was targeted by ivuxolimab, a fully human IgG2 agonistic monoclonal antibody. Prior anti-PD-1, anti-PD-L1 or anti-CTLA-4 therapy was permitted, and checkpoint inhibitors had been received by 30% to 40% of dose-escalation patients. Intravenous ivuxolimab was administered to patients every 2 weeks at six dose levels: 0.01, 0.1, 0.3, 1.5, 3 and 10 mg/kg. Peripheral TCRbeta sequencing was intended to test whether TCR sequence diversity was altered and clonal T-cell expansion was caused by ivuxolimab. Of the roughly 52 dose-escalation patients, hepatocellular carcinoma was present in about 20, melanoma in roughly 15, renal cell carcinoma in 9 and head and neck cancer in 9. Three dose-escalation patients achieved partial responses, one with hepatocellular carcinoma and two with cutaneous melanoma. In the dose-escalation cohort, around 80% of patients were male, and the mean age was 60 years with a range of roughly 20 to 79. The paper describes the monotherapy dose-escalation part (N ≈ 52 patients) of the phase I trial of ivuxolimab.

The germline V gene yields MDHEN for CDR1 and SYDVKM for CDR2. Taken from cysteine to phenylalanine, the CDR3 has 12 residues. This entry keeps only the CDR3 DNA: 36 bases, framed from base 1. On the study overall, not on this receptor specifically: The antigen specificity of the clonally expanded peripheral T cells was not determined. After ivuxolimab, expanded clones were on average more numerous among CD8+ T cells than among CD4+ T cells. Partial responders in the 0.1-3.0 mg/kg groups had among the lowest normalized peripheral clonal expansion, especially among CD8+ T cells. Clonal expansion of both CD4+ and CD8+ blood T cells was observed from baseline to week 6 at doses 0.1 to 3.0 mg/kg. Low levels of normalized T-cell clonal expansion were also seen in some patients who did not respond.

Genomic DNA was extracted from sorted cells for sequencing of the TCRbeta CDR3 region. TCRbeta CDR3 regions were sequenced using the immunoSEQ Assay. Drawn from immuneACCESS, this table holds only the in-frame rearrangements with V and J called that TCRdb kept. Clones are partly lost; checked studies trace under half to an unresolved V gene and leave the rest unexplained. The sample contains roughly 64,000 clones, around 80% of them found a single time. The ten largest clones add up to 2% to 2.5% of the sample. The trial excluded patients who had a history of autoimmune disease or who were on systemic immunosuppression. In every dose cohort, peripheral blood was drawn for TCR sequencing at baseline, cycle 4 day 1, and cycle 7 day 1. The samples were drawn from a first-in-human, open-label, multicenter phase I dose-escalation trial of ivuxolimab. Adults with locally advanced or metastatic head and neck squamous cell, hepatocellular, melanoma or renal cell carcinoma were enrolled in the trial. Before TCR sequencing, CD4+ T cells and CD8+ T cells from peripheral blood were sorted into separate populations.

Sequencing was performed on CD4+ or CD8+ T cells sorted from blood, taken in a trial of the OX40 agonist ivuxolimab. This clonotype was obtained from an adult with an advanced solid tumor such as melanoma, head and neck, liver or kidney cancer. The rearranged chain carries TRBV28 and TRBJ2-1; the D gene lacks a confident call. The DNA is TGTGCCAGCGTTGACTCCAACAATGAGCAGTTCTTC. Its coded protein is CASVDSNNEQFF.